This TCR beta chain was recovered during a study of cytomegalovirus exposure and HLA in healthy donors. Study-wide results and limits: By HLA locus, TCR association rates varied in a later analysis, with DRB1 showing the most and HLA-C the fewest. Researchers had no immune exposure information except CMV serostatus available.

The CMV serostatus of this donor was not recorded. Points on this clone: Its cognate antigen is unknown.

Researchers ran the PCR with 60 Vbeta and 13 Jbeta primers. Authors' analysis steps: A follow-up analysis tallied some 80 million unique TCR beta chains, roughly 11 million shared. Clones were read by immunoSEQ multiplex PCR, and TCRdb kept only the in-frame ones, dropping some. V and J calls and clone size are those listed in that table; D and trimming were worked out from the DNA. Among approximately 120,000 clones listed, 74% were seen once. Source material: PBMCs. The clonotype was recovered from a human donor in good health.

This CDR3 is CASSEGEVHQETQYF. The CDR3 DNA is TGTGCCAGCAGTGAAGGAGAGGTCCACCAAGAGACCCAGTACTTC. The gene calls are TRBV25-1 and TRBJ2-5; D not resolved. This CDR3 is 15 amino acids long. CDR1 and CDR2 from the germline V gene are MGHDK and SYGVNS. Deletions cut 2 bases from V and 0 bases from J, with 10 bases between.